This T cell receptor beta chain emerged from a study of shared clonotypes between healthy human individuals. Turning to the study itself: A couple of female and a few male donors aged 18 to 49 were enrolled. Per donor, CD8 memory used one plate, CD8 naive used two, CD4 memory used three and CD4 naive used three.

The assay was immunoSEQ multiplex PCR, and TCRdb's table has in-frame clones only and misses some. The repertoire holds millions of clones, just over 90% seen once, with about 0.37% in the top ten. Germline-derived CDR1 and CDR2 are KGHSH and LQKENI. The CDR3 runs 14 residues. V lost 2 bases, J lost 7 bases, and 15 bases lay in between. The clonotype was recovered from a man between 18 and 35 years old in good health. Some clones in this sample may be carry-over from other donors' samples. The rearrangement links TRBV18 to TRBJ2-7; D is uncertain. Material for sequencing was naive CD4+ T cells from PBMCs. Subset meaning: CD45RA+ positively selected. Here the CDR3 reads CASSPEGAILEQYF. CDR3 DNA: TGTGCCAGCTCACCAGAAGGAGCCATCTTAGAGCAGTACTTC.